Presented here are 10 T cell receptor beta chains from one specimen sequenced in a study of identical twins. TCRdb itself ran the 5' RACE reads through MiXCR, one entry per CDR3 protein. The profile shows 400,000 to 550,000 distinct CDR3 sequences, 13% to 15% of them singletons. The same specimen was also included in a second study, on yellow fever vaccine responses in identical twins.

The sequencing input was CD4+ T cells sorted from blood. The receptors were sampled from a woman in her late teens or twenties in good health.

V gene TRBV30 combines with J gene TRBJ2-7, with 9 bases fitting TRBD1. With V trimmed by 0 bases and J by 4 bases, 4 bases remained unmatched. The CDR3 has 14 residues. Germline values: CDR1 GTSNPN, CDR2 SVGIG (reference sequence). The CDR3 spells CAWSVGTGWYEQYF. The CDR3 nucleotides read TGTGCCTGGAGTGTTGGGACAGGGTGGTACGAGCAGTACTTC.

V is TRBV20-1 and J is TRBJ2-7; 7 bases map to TRBD1. The CDR3 length is 13 residues. CDR1 and CDR2 from the germline V gene are DFQATT and SNEGSKA (reference sequence). With 7 bases clipped from V and 1 base from J, the junction kept 7 bases outside the gene matches. CDR3 nucleotides: TGCAGTGTCCCCGGGACAGCATCCTACGAGCAGTACTTC. Translated, it gives CSVPGTASYEQYF.

There are a few counts of this clonotype. J is TRBJ2-1 and V is TRBV12-3 or TRBV12-4, with D possibly being TRBD2 (5 bases). The CDR3 has 13 residues. The V end was cut by 5 bases, the J end by 8 bases, with 13 bases between. The CDR3 DNA is TGTGCCAGCAGTCCTCGTCTAGCCGATGAGCAGTTCTTC. Translation gives CASSPRLADEQFF.

The chain employs TRBV30 and TRBJ2-2, with a possible D match to TRBD2 (6 bases). The V and J ends lost 8 bases and 5 bases respectively, with 21 bases between them. Germline V CDR1 and CDR2: GTSNPN, SVGIG (reference sequence). This CDR3 has 15 residues. Here the CDR3 DNA reads TGTGCCACCCAAAAGTGGCCCCGGGGGACCGGGGAGCTGTTTTTT. Encoded protein: CATQKWPRGTGELFF.

The chain carries TRBV18 and TRBJ1-2, with 7 bases matching TRBD1. From germline, CDR1 is KGHSH and CDR2 LQKENI. The CDR3 extends over 15 amino acids. J lost 3 bases, V lost 2 bases, and 6 bases had no gene match. The CDR3 here is CASSPGQVEDYGYTF. Written as DNA, the CDR3 is TGTGCCAGCTCACCAGGACAGGTCGAAGACTATGGCTACACCTTC.

This clonotype was counted between two and nine times. This chain joins TRBV3-1 and TRBJ2-7; TRBD2 matches at 12 bases. Trimming at V came to 8 bases and at J to 6 bases, leaving 5 bases not matched to a gene. Germline V CDR1 and CDR2: LGHDT, YNNKEL (reference sequence). The CDR3 contains 13 residues. Written as DNA, the CDR3 is TGTGCCAGCGGACTAGCGGGAAGGGGCGAGCAGTACTTC. Translation: CASGLAGRGEQYF.

A few counts support this clonotype. V gene TRBV6-6 combines with J gene TRBJ2-7, with unresolved D. The V end was cut by 7 bases, the J end by 2 bases, with 9 bases between. CDR1 MNHNY and CDR2 SVGAGI come from the germline V gene (reference sequence). The CDR3 is 12 amino acids. CDR3 in amino acids: CASTSDTYEQYF. In DNA form, the CDR3 reads TGTGCCAGCACCTCGGATACCTACGAGCAGTACTTC.

V usage is TRBV7-2 and J usage is TRBJ2-3; 12 nucleotides line up with TRBD2. The V gene's germline CDR1 is SGHTA and CDR2 FQGNSA. Trimming cost V 0 bases and J 5 bases; bases outside gene matches: 3. The CDR3 runs 16 residues. The CDR3 coding sequence is TGTGCCAGCAGCTTAGCCCCTAGCGGGGGGGTAGATACGCAGTATTTT. Translation gives CASSLAPSGGVDTQYF.

This clonotype has just a few counts. The chain couples TRBV20-1 to TRBJ2-1, with a weak D call TRBD1 (5 bases). This CDR3 region has 12 residues. V shed 6 bases and J shed 7 bases, with 13 bases lying between them. Germline V gene sequence: CDR1 DFQATT, CDR2 SNEGSKA (reference sequence). CDR3 nucleotides: TGCAGTGCAGATAGTAGGGGTAATGAGCAGTTCTTC. Protein sequence: CSADSRGNEQFF.

The gene calls are TRBV20-1 and TRBJ2-5, with TRBD2 matching 14 bases. The CDR3 loop spans 15 amino acids. Germline trimming cut 5 bases from V and 2 bases from J; bases unmatched to any gene: 4. Germline-derived CDR1 and CDR2 are DFQATT and SNEGSKA (reference sequence). As DNA, the CDR3 is TGCAGTGCTCACAGGACTAGCGGGAGGCAAGAGACCCAGTACTTC. Protein product: CSAHRTSGRQETQYF.